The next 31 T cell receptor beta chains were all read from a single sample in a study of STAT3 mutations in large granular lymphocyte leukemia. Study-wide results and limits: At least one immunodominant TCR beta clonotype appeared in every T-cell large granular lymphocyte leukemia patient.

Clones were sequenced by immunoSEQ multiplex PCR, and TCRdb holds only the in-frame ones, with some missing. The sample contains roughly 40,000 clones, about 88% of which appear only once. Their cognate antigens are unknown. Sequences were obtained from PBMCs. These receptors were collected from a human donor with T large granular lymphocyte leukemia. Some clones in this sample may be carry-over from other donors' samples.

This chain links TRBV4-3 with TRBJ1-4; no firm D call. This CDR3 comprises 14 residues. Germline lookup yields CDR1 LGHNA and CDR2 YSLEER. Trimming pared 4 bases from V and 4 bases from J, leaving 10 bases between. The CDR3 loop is CASSPVGFNEKLFF. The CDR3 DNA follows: TGCGCCAGCAGCCCCGTGGGGTTTAATGAAAAACTGTTTTTT.

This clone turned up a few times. The CDR3 sequence is CASKNRANTEAFF. In DNA, the CDR3 is TGTGCCAGCAAGAACAGAGCGAACACTGAAGCTTTCTTT. The chain recombines TRBV7-9 with TRBJ1-1; the D is unclear. The length of the CDR3 is 13 residues. CDR1 is SEHNR and CDR2 is FQNEAQ in the germline V gene (reference sequence). Between the trimmed V and J ends, which lost 7 bases and 1 base, there was a span of 10 bases. The full variable domain, its missing parts supplied by reference TRBV7-9 and TRBJ1-1, is DTGVSQNPRHKITKRGQNVTFRCDPISEHNRLYWYRQTLGQGPEFLTYFQNEAQLEKSRLLSDRFSAERPKGSFSTLEIQRTEQGDSAMYLCASKNRANTEAFFGQGTRLTVV.

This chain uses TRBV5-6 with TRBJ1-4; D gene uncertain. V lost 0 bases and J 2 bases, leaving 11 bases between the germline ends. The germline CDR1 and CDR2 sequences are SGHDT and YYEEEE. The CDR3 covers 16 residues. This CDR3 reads CASSLGGFRTNEKLFF. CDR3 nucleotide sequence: TGTGCCAGCAGCTTGGGCGGGTTCCGGACTAATGAAAAACTGTTTTTT.

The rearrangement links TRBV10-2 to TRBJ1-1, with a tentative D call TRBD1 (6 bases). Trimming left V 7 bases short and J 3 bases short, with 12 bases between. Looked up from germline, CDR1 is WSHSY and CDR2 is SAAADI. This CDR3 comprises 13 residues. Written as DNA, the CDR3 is TGCGCCAGCACCCAGGGGCGGTACACTGAAGCTTTCTTT. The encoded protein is CASTQGRYTEAFF.

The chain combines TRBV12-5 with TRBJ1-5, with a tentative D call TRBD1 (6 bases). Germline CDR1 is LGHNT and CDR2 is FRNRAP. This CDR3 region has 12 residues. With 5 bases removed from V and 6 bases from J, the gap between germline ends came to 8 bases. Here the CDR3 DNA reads TGTGCTAGTGGTACAGGGACTCAGCCCCAGCATTTT. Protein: CASGTGTQPQHF.

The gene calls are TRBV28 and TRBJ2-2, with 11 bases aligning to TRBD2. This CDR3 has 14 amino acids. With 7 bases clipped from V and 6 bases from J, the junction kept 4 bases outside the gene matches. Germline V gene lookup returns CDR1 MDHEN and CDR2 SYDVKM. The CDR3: CASTRLAGPGELFF. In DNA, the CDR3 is TGTGCCAGCACCAGACTAGCGGGGCCCGGGGAGCTGTTTTTT. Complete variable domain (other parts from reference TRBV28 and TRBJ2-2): DVKVTQSSRYLVKRTGEKVFLECVQDMDHENMFWYRQDPGLGLRLIYFSYDVKMKEKGDIPEGYSVSREKKERFSLILESASTNQTSMYLCASTRLAGPGELFFGEGSRLTVL.

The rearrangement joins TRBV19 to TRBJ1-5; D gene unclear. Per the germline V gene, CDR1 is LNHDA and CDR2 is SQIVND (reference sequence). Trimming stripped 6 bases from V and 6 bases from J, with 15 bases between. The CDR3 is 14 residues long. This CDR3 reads CASSPLPGFQPQHF. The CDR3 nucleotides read TGTGCCAGTAGCCCTCTCCCAGGCTTTCAGCCCCAGCATTTT.

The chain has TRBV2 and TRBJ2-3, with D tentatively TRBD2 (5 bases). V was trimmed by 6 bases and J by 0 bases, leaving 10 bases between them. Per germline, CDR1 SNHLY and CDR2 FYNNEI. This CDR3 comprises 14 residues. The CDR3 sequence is CASRGLTSTDTQYF. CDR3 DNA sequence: TGTGCCAGCAGAGGACTGACTAGCACAGATACGCAGTATTTT. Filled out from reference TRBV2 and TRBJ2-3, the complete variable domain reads EPEVTQTPSHQVTQMGQEVILRCVPISNHLYFYWYRQILGQKVEFLVSFYNNEISEKSEIFDDQFSVERPDGSNFTLKIRSTKLEDSAMYFCASRGLTSTDTQYFGPGTRLTVL.

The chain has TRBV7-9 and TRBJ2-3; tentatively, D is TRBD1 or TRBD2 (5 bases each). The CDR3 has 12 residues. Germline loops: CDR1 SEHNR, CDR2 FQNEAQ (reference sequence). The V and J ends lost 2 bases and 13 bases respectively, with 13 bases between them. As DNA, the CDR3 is TGTGCCAGCAGCTTACCCGGGACGAGGGAGTATTTT. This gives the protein CASSLPGTREYF. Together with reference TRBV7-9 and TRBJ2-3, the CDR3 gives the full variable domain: DTGVSQNPRHKITKRGQNVTFRCDPISEHNRLYWYRQTLGQGPEFLTYFQNEAQLEKSRLLSDRFSAERPKGSFSTLEIQRTEQGDSAMYLCASSLPGTREYFGPGTRLTVL.

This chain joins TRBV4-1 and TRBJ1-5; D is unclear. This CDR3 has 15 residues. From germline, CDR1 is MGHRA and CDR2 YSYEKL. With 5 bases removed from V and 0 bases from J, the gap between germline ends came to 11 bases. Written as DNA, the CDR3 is TGCGCCAGCAGCGATAGGGAAATTAGCAATCAGCCCCAGCATTTT. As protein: CASSDREISNQPQHF.

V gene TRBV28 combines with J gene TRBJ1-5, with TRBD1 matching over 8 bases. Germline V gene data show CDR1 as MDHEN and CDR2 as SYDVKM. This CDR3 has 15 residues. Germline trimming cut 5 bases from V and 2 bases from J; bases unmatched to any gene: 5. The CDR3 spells CASSRQGAGNQPQHF. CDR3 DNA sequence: TGTGCCAGCAGTCGCCAGGGGGCTGGCAATCAGCCCCAGCATTTT. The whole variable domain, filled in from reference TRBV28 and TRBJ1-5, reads DVKVTQSSRYLVKRTGEKVFLECVQDMDHENMFWYRQDPGLGLRLIYFSYDVKMKEKGDIPEGYSVSREKKERFSLILESASTNQTSMYLCASSRQGAGNQPQHFGDGTRLSIL.

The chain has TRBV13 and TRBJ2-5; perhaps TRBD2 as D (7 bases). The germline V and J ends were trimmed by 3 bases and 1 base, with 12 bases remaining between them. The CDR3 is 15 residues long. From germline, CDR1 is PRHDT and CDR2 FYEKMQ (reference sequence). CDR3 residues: CASSFRGAPQETQYF. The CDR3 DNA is TGTGCCAGCAGCTTCCGGGGGGCCCCCCAAGAGACCCAGTACTTC.

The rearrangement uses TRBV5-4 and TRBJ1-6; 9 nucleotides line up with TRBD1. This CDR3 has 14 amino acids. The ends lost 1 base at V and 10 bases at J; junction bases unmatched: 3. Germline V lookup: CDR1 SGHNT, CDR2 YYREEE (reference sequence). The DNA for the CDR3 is TGTGCCAGCAGCTTGACCGGACAGGGGTCACCCCTCCACTTT. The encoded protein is CASSLTGQGSPLHF.

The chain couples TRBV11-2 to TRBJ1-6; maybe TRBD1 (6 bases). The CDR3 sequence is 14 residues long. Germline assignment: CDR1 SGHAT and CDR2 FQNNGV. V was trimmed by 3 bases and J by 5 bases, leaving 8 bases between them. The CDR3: CASSFGTNNSPLHF. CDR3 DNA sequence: TGTGCCAGCAGCTTCGGGACAAATAATTCACCCCTCCACTTT.

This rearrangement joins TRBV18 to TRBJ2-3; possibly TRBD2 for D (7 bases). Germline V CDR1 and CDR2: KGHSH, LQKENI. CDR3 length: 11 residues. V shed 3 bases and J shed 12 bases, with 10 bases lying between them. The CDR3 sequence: CASSPRGAQYF. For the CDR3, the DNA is TGTGCCAGCTCACCCCGGGGGGCACAGTATTTT.

The CDR3 DNA reads TGTGCCAGCAGCTTAGCCATCCCGGGGGAGACCCAGTACTTC. It yields the protein CASSLAIPGETQYF. This chain links TRBV11-2 with TRBJ2-5; a weak D match, TRBD2 (5 bases). With 1 base removed from V and 5 bases from J, the gap between germline ends came to 11 bases. CDR3 length: 14 amino acids. Germline-derived CDR1 and CDR2 are SGHAT and FQNNGV.

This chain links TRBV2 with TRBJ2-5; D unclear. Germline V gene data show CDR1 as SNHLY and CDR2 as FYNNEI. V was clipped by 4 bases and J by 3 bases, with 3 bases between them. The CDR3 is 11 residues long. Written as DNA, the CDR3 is TGTGCCAGCAGTGTGAAAGAGACCCAGTACTTC. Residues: CASSVKETQYF.

CDR3 nucleotide sequence: TGTGCCAGCAGCTCGGGACTAGCGGGGGTCACCGGGGAGCTGTTTTTT. Its protein is CASSSGLAGVTGELFF. The genes are TRBV11-2 and TRBJ2-2, with 14 bases that match TRBD2. The CDR3 is 16 amino acids. V lost 4 bases and J lost 4; bases outside the gene matches: 2. CDR1 is SGHAT and CDR2 is FQNNGV in the germline V gene.

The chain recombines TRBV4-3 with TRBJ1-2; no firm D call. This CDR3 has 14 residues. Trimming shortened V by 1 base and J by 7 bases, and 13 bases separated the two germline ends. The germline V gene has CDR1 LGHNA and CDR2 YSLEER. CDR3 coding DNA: TGCGCCAGCAGCCAAGGGCGGGTAGCAGGTGGCTACACCTTC. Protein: CASSQGRVAGGYTF.

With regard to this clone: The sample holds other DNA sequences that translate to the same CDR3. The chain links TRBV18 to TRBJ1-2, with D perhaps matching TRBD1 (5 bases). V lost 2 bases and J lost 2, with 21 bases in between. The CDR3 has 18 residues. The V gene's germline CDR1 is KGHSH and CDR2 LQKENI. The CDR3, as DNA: TGTGCCAGCTCACCAAAATCCCAGGGCGCAGGAGCCAACTATGGCTACACCTTC. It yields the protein CASSPKSQGAGANYGYTF.

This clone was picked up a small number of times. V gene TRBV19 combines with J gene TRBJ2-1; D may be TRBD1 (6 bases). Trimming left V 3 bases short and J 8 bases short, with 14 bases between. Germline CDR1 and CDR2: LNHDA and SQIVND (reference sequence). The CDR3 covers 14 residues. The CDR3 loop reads CASSIGAGADEQFF. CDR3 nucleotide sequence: TGTGCCAGTAGTATCGGGGCAGGGGCGGATGAGCAGTTCTTC.

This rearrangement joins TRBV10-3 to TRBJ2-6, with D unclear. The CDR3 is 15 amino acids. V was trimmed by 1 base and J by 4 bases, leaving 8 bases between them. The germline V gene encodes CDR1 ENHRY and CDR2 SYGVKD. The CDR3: CAISEYLSGANVLTF. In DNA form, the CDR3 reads TGTGCCATCAGTGAGTATCTCTCAGGGGCCAACGTCCTGACTTTC.

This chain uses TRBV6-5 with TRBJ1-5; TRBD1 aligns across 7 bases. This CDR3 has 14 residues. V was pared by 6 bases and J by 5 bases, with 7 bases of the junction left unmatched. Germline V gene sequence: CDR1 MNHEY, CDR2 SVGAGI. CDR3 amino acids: CASSLTGIDQPQHF. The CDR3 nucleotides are TGTGCCAGCAGCCTGACAGGGATAGATCAGCCCCAGCATTTT.

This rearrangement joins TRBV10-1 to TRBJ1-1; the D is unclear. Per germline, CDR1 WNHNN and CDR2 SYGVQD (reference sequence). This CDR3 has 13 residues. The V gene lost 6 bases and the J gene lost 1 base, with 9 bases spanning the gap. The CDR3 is CASSMGRNTEAFF. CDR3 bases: TGCGCCAGCAGCATGGGGAGGAACACTGAAGCTTTCTTT.

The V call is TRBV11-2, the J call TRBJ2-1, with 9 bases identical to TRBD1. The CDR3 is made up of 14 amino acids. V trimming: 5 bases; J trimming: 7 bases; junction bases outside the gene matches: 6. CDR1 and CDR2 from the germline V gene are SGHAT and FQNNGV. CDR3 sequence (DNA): TGTGCCAGCAGCGGACGGGACAGGGTAAATGAGCAGTTCTTC. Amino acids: CASSGRDRVNEQFF.

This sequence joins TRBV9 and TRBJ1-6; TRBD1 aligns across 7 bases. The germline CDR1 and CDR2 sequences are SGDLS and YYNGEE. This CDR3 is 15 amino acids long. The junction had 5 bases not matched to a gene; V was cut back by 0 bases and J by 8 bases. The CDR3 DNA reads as TGTGCCAGCAGCGTAGGGCCAGGGGGATATTCACCCCTCCACTTT. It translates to CASSVGPGGYSPLHF.

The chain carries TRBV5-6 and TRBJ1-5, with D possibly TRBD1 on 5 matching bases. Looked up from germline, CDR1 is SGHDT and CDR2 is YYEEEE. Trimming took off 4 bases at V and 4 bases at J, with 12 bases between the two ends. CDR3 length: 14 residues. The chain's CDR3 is CASSPGTENQPQHF. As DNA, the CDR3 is TGTGCCAGCAGCCCCGGGACGGAAAATCAGCCCCAGCATTTT.

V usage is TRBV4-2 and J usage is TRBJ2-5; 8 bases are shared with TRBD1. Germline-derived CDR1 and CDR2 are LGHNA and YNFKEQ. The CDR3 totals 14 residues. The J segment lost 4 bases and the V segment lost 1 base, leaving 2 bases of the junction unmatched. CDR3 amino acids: CASSQGTGGETQYF. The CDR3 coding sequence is TGTGCCAGCAGCCAAGGAACAGGGGGAGAGACCCAGTACTTC.

CDR3 sequence reads: CSALGGYTF. The CDR3 DNA reads as TGCAGTGCCCTAGGGGGCTACACCTTC. This sequence joins TRBV20-1 and TRBJ1-2; D gene unclear. The CDR3 extends over 9 amino acids. Trimming stripped 6 bases from V and 8 bases from J, with 7 bases between. Germline CDR1 and CDR2: DFQATT and SNEGSKA (reference sequence).

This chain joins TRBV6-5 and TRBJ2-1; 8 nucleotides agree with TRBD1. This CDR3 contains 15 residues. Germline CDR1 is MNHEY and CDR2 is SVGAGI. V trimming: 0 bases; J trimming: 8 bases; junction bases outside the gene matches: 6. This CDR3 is CASSYSGQGRDEQFF. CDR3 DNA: TGTGCCAGCAGTTACTCAGGACAGGGACGAGATGAGCAGTTCTTC.

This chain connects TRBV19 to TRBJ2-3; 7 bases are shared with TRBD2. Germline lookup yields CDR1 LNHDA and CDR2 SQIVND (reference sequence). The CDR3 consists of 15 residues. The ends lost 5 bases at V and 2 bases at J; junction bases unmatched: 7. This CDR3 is CASSWRGSSTDTQYF. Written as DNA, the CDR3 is TGTGCCAGTAGTTGGCGGGGGTCTTCCACAGATACGCAGTATTTT.